A single sample is the source of the 29 T cell receptor beta chains below, sequenced in a study of T cell responses to AZD1222 COVID-19 vaccine. The data were produced by immunoSEQ multiplex PCR, yet TCRdb's version contains in-frame clones alone and is incomplete. Among roughly 90,000 clones listed, 75% to 90% were seen once. The starting material was peripheral blood, obtained 28 days after the second AZD1222 dose. The source of these receptors is an adult who received the AZD1222 COVID-19 vaccine.

The J gene is TRBJ2-2, the V gene TRBV4-3, with 10 nucleotides matching TRBD1. Germline-derived CDR1 and CDR2 are LGHNA and YSLEER. The CDR3 length is 17 residues. With 1 base clipped from V and 7 bases from J, the junction kept 9 bases outside the gene matches. CDR3 region: CASSQGTDRGRSGELFF. The CDR3, as DNA: TGCGCCAGCAGCCAAGGCACCGACAGGGGGCGGAGCGGGGAGCTGTTTTTT.

The chain recombines TRBV6-5 with TRBJ2-1, with 8 positions matching TRBD1. This CDR3 region has 15 residues. V shed 6 bases, J shed 0 bases, and the junction held 4 bases outside the gene matches. Germline CDR1 reads MNHEY; CDR2 reads SVGAGI. The CDR3 nucleotides read TGTGCCAGCAGAAGGGACAGGAGCTCCTACAATGAGCAGTTCTTC. Translation gives CASRRDRSSYNEQFF.

The chain is built from TRBV19 and TRBJ2-3, with TRBD2 identical over 13 bases. This CDR3 region has 14 residues. The junction had 6 bases not matched to a gene; V was cut back by 10 bases and J by 5 bases. Germline values: CDR1 LNHDA, CDR2 SQIVND (reference sequence). The CDR3 bases are TGTGCCACCCGGACTAGCGGGAGTGTAGATACGCAGTATTTT. It codes for CATRTSGSVDTQYF.

The chain has TRBV20-1 and TRBJ1-2, with TRBD1 as a possible D gene (6 bases). Trimming took off 8 bases at V and 3 bases at J, with 10 bases between the two ends. Germline V gene data show CDR1 as DFQATT and CDR2 as SNEGSKA (reference sequence). CDR3 length: 11 amino acids. The CDR3 here is CSSPGDYGYTF. DNA of the CDR3: TGCAGTTCCCCAGGGGACTATGGCTACACCTTC.

The rearrangement uses TRBV20-1 and TRBJ2-7; D remains unclear. This CDR3 has 11 residues. V was shortened by 4 bases and J by 4 bases, with 8 bases between the two germline ends. The V gene's germline CDR1 is DFQATT and CDR2 SNEGSKA (reference sequence). The CDR3 loop is CSATRVYEQYF. Here the CDR3 DNA reads TGCAGTGCTACCCGGGTGTACGAGCAGTACTTC.

The V and J genes are TRBV11-2 and TRBJ2-2; perhaps TRBD2 as D (5 bases). The germline V and J ends were trimmed by 2 bases and 1 base, with 11 bases remaining between them. The CDR3 covers 16 residues. CDR1 is SGHAT and CDR2 is FQNNGV in the germline V gene. The CDR3 nucleotides read TGTGCCAGCAGCTTACTGGCTAGCTTGAACACCGGGGAGCTGTTTTTT. It is translated as CASSLLASLNTGELFF.

V is TRBV13 and J is TRBJ1-1, with D unresolved. This CDR3 comprises 15 residues. CDR1 PRHDT and CDR2 FYEKMQ come from the germline V gene (reference sequence). The germline V and J ends were trimmed by 4 bases and 1 base, with 13 bases remaining between them. CDR3 nucleotides: TGTGCCAGCAGCTCCCTGAAGGTAGAGAACACTGAAGCTTTCTTT. It yields the protein CASSSLKVENTEAFF.

The rearrangement joins TRBV2 to TRBJ1-1; 12 nucleotides match TRBD1. The ends lost 6 bases at V and 0 bases at J; junction bases unmatched: 2. The germline V gene encodes CDR1 SNHLY and CDR2 FYNNEI. The CDR3 consists of 15 residues. The CDR3 bases are TGTGCCAGCAGGGGGACAGGGGGCCTGAACACTGAAGCTTTCTTT. Translation: CASRGTGGLNTEAFF.

This clone came up a few times. The chain links TRBV13 to TRBJ1-2, with 8 bases matching TRBD1. The CDR3 runs to 15 residues. Germline assignment: CDR1 PRHDT and CDR2 FYEKMQ (reference sequence). The ends lost 5 bases at V and 2 bases at J; junction bases unmatched: 7. CDR3 protein: CASSPRGLRNYGYTF. As DNA, the CDR3 is TGTGCCAGCAGCCCCAGGGGGCTTCGGAACTATGGCTACACCTTC.

The chain joins TRBV27 to TRBJ2-7; unclear D gene. V lost 10 bases and J 1 base, leaving 2 bases between the germline ends. This CDR3 comprises 9 residues. Germline V gene lookup returns CDR1 MNHEY and CDR2 SMNVEV (reference sequence). The CDR3 loop reads CAISYEQYF. The CDR3 bases are TGTGCCATATCCTACGAGCAGTACTTC.

V usage is TRBV7-2 and J usage is TRBJ1-6; D possibly corresponds to TRBD1 (5 bases). Trimming took off 1 base at V and 8 bases at J, with 12 bases between the two ends. Germline V gene data show CDR1 as SGHTA and CDR2 as FQGNSA. CDR3 length: 15 amino acids. The CDR3: CASSLGLGVYSPLHF. In DNA form, the CDR3 reads TGTGCCAGCAGCTTAGGGTTGGGGGTTTATTCACCCCTCCACTTT.

J is TRBJ1-1 and V is TRBV7-9; D might be TRBD1 (6 bases). The V end was cut by 3 bases, the J end by 10 bases, with 12 bases between. The CDR3 covers 12 residues. CDR1 and CDR2 (germline): SEHNR, FQNEAQ (reference sequence). The DNA for the CDR3 is TGTGCCAGCAGCTTCCCACAGGGTGGAGCTTTCTTT. The encoded protein is CASSFPQGGAFF.

The J gene is TRBJ2-4, the V gene TRBV2, with TRBD2 matching over 11 bases. Germline assignment: CDR1 SNHLY and CDR2 FYNNEI. The length of the CDR3 is 16 residues. With V trimmed by 2 bases and J by 16 bases, 16 bases remained unmatched. The CDR3 reads CASSELGLAGGHPFYF. CDR3 DNA: TGTGCCAGCAGTGAATTGGGTCTAGCGGGAGGTCACCCTTTTTACTTC.

The genes are TRBV5-1 and TRBJ2-1, with 8 bases identical to TRBD1. The V gene's germline CDR1 is SGHRS and CDR2 YFSETQ. V shed 4 bases, J shed 10 bases, and the junction held 10 bases outside the gene matches. The CDR3 spans 14 residues. CDR3: CASSPSRGLAEQFF. The CDR3 DNA sequence: TGCGCCAGCAGCCCTTCCAGGGGGCTAGCGGAGCAGTTCTTC.

A single count supports this clone. The chain links TRBV28 to TRBJ1-1, with TRBD1 identical over 7 bases. The CDR3 is 14 residues long. The germline V gene has CDR1 MDHEN and CDR2 SYDVKM. The V segment lost 2 bases and the J segment 5 bases; nucleotides outside the gene matches: 5. CDR3 loop: CASSLGGQSTEAFF. The CDR3 coding sequence is TGTGCCAGCAGTTTAGGGGGACAGAGTACTGAAGCTTTCTTT.

This clone was recorded a few times. The gene calls are TRBV3-1 (or the pseudogene TRBV3-2) and TRBJ2-1, with D possibly called TRBD1 or TRBD2 (5 bases each). The CDR3 has 16 amino acids. The V end was cut by 4 bases, the J end by 10 bases, with 23 bases between. Germline V gene lookup returns CDR1 LGHDT and CDR2 YNNKEL (reference sequence). CDR3 sequence reads: CASSPMYGQGGVEQFF. CDR3 DNA sequence: TGTGCCAGCAGCCCCATGTATGGACAAGGAGGAGTAGAGCAGTTCTTC.

The CDR3 protein is CASSGSGELFF. The CDR3 coding sequence is TGTGCCAGCAGCGGGTCAGGGGAGCTGTTTTTT. The chain couples TRBV7-8 to TRBJ2-2; D is ambiguous. V was shortened by 5 bases and J by 8 bases, with 6 bases between the two germline ends. CDR1 and CDR2 from the germline V gene are SGHVS and FQNEAQ. This CDR3 is 11 amino acids long. Supplemented by reference TRBV7-8 and TRBJ2-2, the full variable domain reads GAGVSQSPRYKVAKRGQDVALRCDPISGHVSLFWYQQALGQGPEFLTYFQNEAQLDKSGLPSDRFFAERPEGSVSTLKIQRTQQEDSAVYLCASSGSGELFFGEGSRLTVL.

The J gene is TRBJ2-2, the V gene TRBV4-1; perhaps TRBD1 as D (5 bases). V lost 0 bases, J lost 4 bases, and 12 bases lay in between. There are 16 residues in the CDR3. Looked up from germline, CDR1 is MGHRA and CDR2 is YSYEKL. The CDR3 region is CASSQDSRRATGELFF. In DNA form, the CDR3 reads TGCGCCAGCAGCCAAGATTCGCGCAGGGCCACCGGGGAGCTGTTTTTT.

The CDR3 loop reads CAIIASTGSITEAFF. In DNA form, the CDR3 reads TGTGCCATCATCGCATCGACAGGGTCGATCACTGAAGCTTTCTTT. J is TRBJ1-1 and V is TRBV10-3; 7 nucleotides agree with TRBD1. V dropped 7 bases and J dropped 4; count of bases not matched to a gene: 12. The CDR3 runs to 15 residues. Germline V lookup: CDR1 ENHRY, CDR2 SYGVKD.

The chain employs TRBV19 and TRBJ1-6, with a weak D call TRBD1 (5 bases). CDR1 and CDR2 from the germline V gene are LNHDA and SQIVND (reference sequence). This CDR3 contains 15 residues. The germline V and J ends were trimmed by 0 bases and 5 bases, with 8 bases remaining between them. The CDR3 DNA reads TGTGCCAGTAGTATAGATGGGGCAAATAATTCACCCCTCCACTTT. Its translation: CASSIDGANNSPLHF.

The chain links TRBV12-3 or TRBV12-4 to TRBJ2-5; D might be TRBD1 (5 bases). V gave up 3 bases and J gave up 7 bases, with 9 bases separating them. The CDR3 is 12 residues long. Here the CDR3 reads CASSFTGGTQYF. For the CDR3, the DNA is TGTGCCAGCAGTTTTACAGGTGGGACCCAGTACTTC.

The chain joins TRBV4-2 to TRBJ2-7; D remains unclear. Deletions cut 0 bases from V and 2 bases from J, with 11 bases between. CDR3 length: 15 amino acids. CDR1 is LGHNA, CDR2 YNFKEQ, per germline. The DNA for the CDR3 is TGTGCCAGCAGCCAAGAGCGCTTAGGGACCTACGAGCAGTACTTC. It specifies CASSQERLGTYEQYF.

The chain combines TRBV11-2 with TRBJ2-3, with 9 bases that match TRBD2. With 4 bases clipped from V and 5 bases from J, the junction kept 10 bases outside the gene matches. Per the germline V gene, CDR1 is SGHAT and CDR2 is FQNNGV. The CDR3 runs to 16 residues. DNA for the CDR3: TGTGCCAGCAGCTCCACGGCGGGCGGGAGGGGAGATACGCAGTATTTT. This codes for CASSSTAGGRGDTQYF. The full variable domain, completed using reference TRBV11-2 and TRBJ2-3, is EAGVAQSPRYKIIEKRQSVAFWCNPISGHATLYWYQQILGQGPKLLIQFQNNGVVDDSQLPKDRFSAERLKGVDSTLKIQPAKLEDSAVYLCASSSTAGGRGDTQYFGPGTRLTVL.

This chain connects TRBV6-6 to TRBJ2-7; D is undetermined. V lost 2 bases to trimming and J lost 5 bases, with 19 bases between them. CDR1 and CDR2 (germline): MNHNY, SVGAGI (reference sequence). The CDR3 covers 16 residues. CDR3 nucleotide sequence: TGTGCCAGCAGTTACGTTGATTCCCTAAGTATCGACGAGCAGTACTTC. Amino acid sequence: CASSYVDSLSIDEQYF.

The rearrangement uses TRBV5-4 and TRBJ2-3; the D gene is possibly TRBD2 (6 bases). V was trimmed by 0 bases and J by 0 bases, leaving 8 bases between them. Germline assignment: CDR1 SGHNT and CDR2 YYREEE (reference sequence). The CDR3 length is 15 residues. CDR3 in amino acids: CASSLGRVSTDTQYF. The CDR3 bases are TGTGCCAGCAGCTTGGGGAGGGTGAGCACAGATACGCAGTATTTT. The full variable domain, with the rest looked up from reference TRBV5-4 and TRBJ2-3, is ETGVTQSPTHLIKTRGQQVTLRCSSQSGHNTVSWYQQALGQGPQFIFQYYREEENGRGNFPPRFSGLQFPNYSSELNVNALELDDSALYLCASSLGRVSTDTQYFGPGTRLTVL.

The chain has TRBV2 and TRBJ1-5, with a possible D match to TRBD1 (5 bases). This CDR3 has 13 amino acids. CDR1 SNHLY and CDR2 FYNNEI come from the germline V gene. V was pared by 11 bases and J by 0 bases, with 11 bases between. The CDR3 DNA reads as TGTGCCGTCCAAGGGGATAGCAATCAGCCCCAGCATTTT. Its protein is CAVQGDSNQPQHF. The full variable domain, its missing parts supplied by reference TRBV2 and TRBJ1-5, is EPEVTQTPSHQVTQMGQEVILRCVPISNHLYFYWYRQILGQKVEFLVSFYNNEISEKSEIFDDQFSVERPDGSNFTLKIRSTKLEDSAMYFCAVQGDSNQPQHFGDGTRLSIL.

The chain is built from TRBV18 and TRBJ2-1; D may be TRBD1 (5 bases). Germline CDR1 KGHSH, CDR2 LQKENI. V was clipped by 3 bases and J by 0 bases, with 9 bases between them. The CDR3 length is 15 residues. The CDR3 nucleotides read TGTGCCAGCTCACCGACAGAAAGCTCCTACAATGAGCAGTTCTTC. This sequence encodes CASSPTESSYNEQFF.

J is TRBJ1-2 and V is TRBV6-6; 10 bases line up with TRBD1. The germline gives CDR1 MNHNY, CDR2 SVGAGI (reference sequence). J was trimmed by 10 bases and V by 10 bases; bases with no gene match: 3. The CDR3 extends over 10 amino acids. CDR3: CATGQGDYTF. DNA of the CDR3: TGTGCCACTGGACAGGGGGACTACACCTTC.

This clone appeared once. The rearrangement joins TRBV5-4 to TRBJ1-2; 9 bases match TRBD1. CDR3 size: 16 residues. Per germline, CDR1 SGHNT and CDR2 YYREEE (reference sequence). V was clipped by 4 bases and J by 0 bases; unmatched bases: 7. DNA for the CDR3: TGTGCCAGCAGCGCCGGGACAGGGCCTCCTAACTATGGCTACACCTTC. Its translation: CASSAGTGPPNYGYTF.